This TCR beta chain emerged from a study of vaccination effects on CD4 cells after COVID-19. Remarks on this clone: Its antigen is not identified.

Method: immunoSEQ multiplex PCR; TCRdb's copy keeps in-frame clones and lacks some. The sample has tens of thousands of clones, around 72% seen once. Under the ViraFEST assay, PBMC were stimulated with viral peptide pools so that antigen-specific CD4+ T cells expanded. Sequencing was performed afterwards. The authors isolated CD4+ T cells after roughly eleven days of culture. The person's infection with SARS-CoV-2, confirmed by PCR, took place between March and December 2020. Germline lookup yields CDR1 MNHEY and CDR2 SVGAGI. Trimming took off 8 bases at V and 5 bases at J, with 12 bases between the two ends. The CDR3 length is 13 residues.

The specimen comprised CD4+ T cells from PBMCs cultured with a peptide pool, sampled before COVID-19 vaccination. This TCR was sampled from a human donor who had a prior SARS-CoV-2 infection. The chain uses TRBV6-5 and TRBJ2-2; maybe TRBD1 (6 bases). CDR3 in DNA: TGTGCCAGCCGCAGGGGTTGGACCGGGGAGCTGTTTTTT. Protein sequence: CASRRGWTGELFF.